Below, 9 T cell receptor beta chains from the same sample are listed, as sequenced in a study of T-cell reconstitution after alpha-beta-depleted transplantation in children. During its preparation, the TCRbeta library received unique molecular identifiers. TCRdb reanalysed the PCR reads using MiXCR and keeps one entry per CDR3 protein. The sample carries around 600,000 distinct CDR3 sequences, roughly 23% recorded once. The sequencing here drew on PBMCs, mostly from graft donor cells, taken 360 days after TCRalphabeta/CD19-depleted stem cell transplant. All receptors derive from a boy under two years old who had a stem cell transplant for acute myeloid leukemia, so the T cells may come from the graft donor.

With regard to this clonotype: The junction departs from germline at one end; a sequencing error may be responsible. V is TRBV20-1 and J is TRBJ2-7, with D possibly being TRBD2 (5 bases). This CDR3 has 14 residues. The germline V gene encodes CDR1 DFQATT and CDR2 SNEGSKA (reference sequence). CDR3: CSARVVTGSYKQYF. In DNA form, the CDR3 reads TGCAGTGCGAGAGTGGTCACGGGGTCCTACAAGCAGTACTTC.

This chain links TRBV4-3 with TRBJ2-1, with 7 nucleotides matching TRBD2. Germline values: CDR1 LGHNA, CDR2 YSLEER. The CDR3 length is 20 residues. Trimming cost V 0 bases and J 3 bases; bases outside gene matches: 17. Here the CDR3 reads CASSQEPLGSAGLIYNEQFF. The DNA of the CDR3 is TGCGCCAGCAGCCAAGAGCCCCTAGGGTCAGCGGGGCTTATCTACAATGAGCAGTTCTTC.

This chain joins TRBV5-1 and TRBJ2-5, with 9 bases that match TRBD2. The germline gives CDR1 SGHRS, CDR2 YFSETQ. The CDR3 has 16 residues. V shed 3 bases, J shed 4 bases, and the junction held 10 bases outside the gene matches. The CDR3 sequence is CASSSTGTSIGETQYF. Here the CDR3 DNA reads TGCGCCAGCAGCTCTACCGGGACTAGCATAGGAGAGACCCAGTACTTC.

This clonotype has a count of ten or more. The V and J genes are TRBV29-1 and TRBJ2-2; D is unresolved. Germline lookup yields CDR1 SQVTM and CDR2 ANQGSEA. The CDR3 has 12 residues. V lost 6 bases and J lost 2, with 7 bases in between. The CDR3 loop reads CSVVSNTGELFF. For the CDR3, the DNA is TGCAGCGTCGTTTCCAACACCGGGGAGCTGTTTTTT.

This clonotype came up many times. The CDR3: CASSLRGNQPQHF. The CDR3 region has the DNA TGTGCCAGCAGTTTACGCGGCAATCAGCCCCAGCATTTT. The chain employs TRBV7-2 and TRBJ1-5; no clear D. The CDR3 covers 13 residues. Per germline, CDR1 SGHTA and CDR2 FQGNSA. The ends were cut back, 6 bases at V and 2 bases at J, with 8 bases in the middle.

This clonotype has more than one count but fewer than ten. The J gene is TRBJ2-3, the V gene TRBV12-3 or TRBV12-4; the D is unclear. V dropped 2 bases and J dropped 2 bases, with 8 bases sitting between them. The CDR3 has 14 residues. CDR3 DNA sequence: TGTGCCAGCAGTTTAACTCGCCCCACAGATACGCAGTATTTT. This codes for CASSLTRPTDTQYF.

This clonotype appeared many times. The CDR3 DNA reads as TGTGCCAGCAGCTTAAATCTGAGGGAGCAGTACTTC. This translates into CASSLNLREQYF. The chain recombines TRBV6-2 or TRBV6-3 with TRBJ2-7; D gene unclear. Trimming left V 6 bases short and J 7 bases short, with 13 bases between. Germline V gives CDR1 MNHEY, CDR2 SVGEGT. This CDR3 comprises 12 residues.

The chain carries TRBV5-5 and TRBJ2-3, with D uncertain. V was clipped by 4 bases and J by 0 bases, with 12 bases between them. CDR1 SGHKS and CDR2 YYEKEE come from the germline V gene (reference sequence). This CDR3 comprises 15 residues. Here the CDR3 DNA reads TGTGCCAGCAGCCTGGAGAACCCTAGCACAGATACGCAGTATTTT. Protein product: CASSLENPSTDTQYF.

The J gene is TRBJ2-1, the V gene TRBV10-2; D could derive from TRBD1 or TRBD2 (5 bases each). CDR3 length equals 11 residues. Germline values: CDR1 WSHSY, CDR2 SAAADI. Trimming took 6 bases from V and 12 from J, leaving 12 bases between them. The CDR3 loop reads CASRRDGAQFF. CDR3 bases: TGCGCCAGCAGGAGGGACGGGGCGCAGTTCTTC.